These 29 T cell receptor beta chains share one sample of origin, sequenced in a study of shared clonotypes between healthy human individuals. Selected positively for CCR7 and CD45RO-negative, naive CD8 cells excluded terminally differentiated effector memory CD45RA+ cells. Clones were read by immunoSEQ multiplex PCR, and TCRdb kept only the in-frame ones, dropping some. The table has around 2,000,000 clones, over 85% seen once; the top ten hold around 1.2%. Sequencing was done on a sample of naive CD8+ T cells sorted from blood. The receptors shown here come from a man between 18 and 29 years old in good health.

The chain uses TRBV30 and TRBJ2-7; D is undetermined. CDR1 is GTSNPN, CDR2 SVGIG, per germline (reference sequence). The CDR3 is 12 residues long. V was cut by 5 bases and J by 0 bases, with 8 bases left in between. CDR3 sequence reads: CAWGPNSYEQYF. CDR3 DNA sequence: TGTGCCTGGGGACCGAACTCCTACGAGCAGTACTTC.

CDR3 amino acids: CASSYTQGATDTQYF. DNA for the CDR3: TGTGCCAGCAGTTACACACAGGGGGCGACAGATACGCAGTATTTT. V usage is TRBV6-5 and J usage is TRBJ2-3, with TRBD1 identical over 9 bases. V shed 2 bases and J 3 bases; nucleotides not matched to a gene: 3. This CDR3 spans 15 amino acids. Germline V gene sequence: CDR1 MNHEY, CDR2 SVGAGI.

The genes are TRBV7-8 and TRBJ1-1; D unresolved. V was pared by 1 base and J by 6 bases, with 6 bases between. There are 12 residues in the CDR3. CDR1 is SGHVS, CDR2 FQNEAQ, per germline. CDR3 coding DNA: TGTGCCAGCAGCTTAGAGGGAGCTGAAGCTTTCTTT. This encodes CASSLEGAEAFF.

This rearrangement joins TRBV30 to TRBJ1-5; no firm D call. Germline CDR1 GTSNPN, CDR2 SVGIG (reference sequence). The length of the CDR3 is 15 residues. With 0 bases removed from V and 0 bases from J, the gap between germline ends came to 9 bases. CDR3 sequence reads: CAWSVQGISNQPQHF. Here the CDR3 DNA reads TGTGCCTGGAGTGTACAAGGGATTAGCAATCAGCCCCAGCATTTT.

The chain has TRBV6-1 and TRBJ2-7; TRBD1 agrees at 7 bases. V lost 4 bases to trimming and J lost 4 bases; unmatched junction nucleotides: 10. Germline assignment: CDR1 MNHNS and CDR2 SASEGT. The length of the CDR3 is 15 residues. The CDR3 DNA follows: TGTGCCAGCAGTGTAGTCGGGACAGATGGTTACGAGCAGTACTTC. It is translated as CASSVVGTDGYEQYF.

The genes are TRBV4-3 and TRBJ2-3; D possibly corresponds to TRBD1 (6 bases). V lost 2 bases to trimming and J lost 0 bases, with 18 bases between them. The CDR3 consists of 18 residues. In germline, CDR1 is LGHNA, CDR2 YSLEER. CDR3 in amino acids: CASSQSILARGSTDTQYF. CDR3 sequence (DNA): TGCGCCAGCAGCCAATCCATTTTAGCCAGGGGAAGCACAGATACGCAGTATTTT.

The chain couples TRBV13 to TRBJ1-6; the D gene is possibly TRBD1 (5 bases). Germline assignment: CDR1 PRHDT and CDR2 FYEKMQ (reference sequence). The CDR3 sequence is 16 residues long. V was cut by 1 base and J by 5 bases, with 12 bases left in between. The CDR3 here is CASSLAGTDNNSPLHF. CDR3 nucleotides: TGTGCCAGCAGCTTAGCCGGGACGGACAATAATTCACCCCTCCACTTT.

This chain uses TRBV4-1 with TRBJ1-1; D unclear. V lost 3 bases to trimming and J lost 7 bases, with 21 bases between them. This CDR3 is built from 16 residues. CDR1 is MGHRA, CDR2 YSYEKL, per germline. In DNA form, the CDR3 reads TGCGCCAGCAGCCATACCACCCTGACGGCCCCCGATGAAGCTTTCTTT. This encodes CASSHTTLTAPDEAFF.

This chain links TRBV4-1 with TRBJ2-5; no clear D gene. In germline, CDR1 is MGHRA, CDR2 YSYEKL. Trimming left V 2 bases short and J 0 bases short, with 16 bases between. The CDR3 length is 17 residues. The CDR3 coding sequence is TGCGCCAGCAGCCAAAATATGGTGGGATCGTACCAAGAGACCCAGTACTTC. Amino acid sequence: CASSQNMVGSYQETQYF.

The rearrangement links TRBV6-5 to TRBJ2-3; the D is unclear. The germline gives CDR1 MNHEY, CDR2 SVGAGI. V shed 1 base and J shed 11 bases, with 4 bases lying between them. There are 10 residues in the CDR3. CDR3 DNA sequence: TGTGCCAGCAGTTACTGTGGGCAGTATTTT. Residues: CASSYCGQYF.

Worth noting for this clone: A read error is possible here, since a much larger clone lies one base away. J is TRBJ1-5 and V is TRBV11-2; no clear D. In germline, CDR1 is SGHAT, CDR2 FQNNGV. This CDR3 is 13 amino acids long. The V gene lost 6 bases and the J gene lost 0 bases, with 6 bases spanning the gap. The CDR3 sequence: CASSWGSNQPQHF. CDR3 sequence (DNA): TGTGCCAGCAGTTGGGGTAGCAATCAGCCCCAGCATTTT.

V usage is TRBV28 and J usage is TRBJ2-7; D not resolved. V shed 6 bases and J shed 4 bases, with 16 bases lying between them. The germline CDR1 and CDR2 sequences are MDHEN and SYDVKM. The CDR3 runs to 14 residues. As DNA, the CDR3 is TGTGCCAGCAGCACCCCCGGCGGCCCTTACGAGCAGTACTTC. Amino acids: CASSTPGGPYEQYF.

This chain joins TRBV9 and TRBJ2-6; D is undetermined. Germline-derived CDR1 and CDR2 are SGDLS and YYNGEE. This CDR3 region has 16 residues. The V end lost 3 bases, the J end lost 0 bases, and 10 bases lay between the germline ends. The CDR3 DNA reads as TGTGCCAGCAGCGACGGGTGGAACTCTGGGGCCAACGTCCTGACTTTC. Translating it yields CASSDGWNSGANVLTF.

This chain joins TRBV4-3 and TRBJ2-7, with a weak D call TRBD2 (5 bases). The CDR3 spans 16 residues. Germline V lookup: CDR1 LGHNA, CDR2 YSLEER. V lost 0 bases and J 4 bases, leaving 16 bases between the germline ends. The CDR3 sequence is CASSQDWTETGYEQYF. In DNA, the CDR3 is TGCGCCAGCAGCCAAGATTGGACTGAAACCGGTTACGAGCAGTACTTC.

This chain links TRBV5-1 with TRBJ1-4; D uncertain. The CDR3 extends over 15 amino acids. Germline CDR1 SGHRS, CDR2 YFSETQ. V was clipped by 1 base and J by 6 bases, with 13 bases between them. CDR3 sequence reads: CASSLLGYKDEKLFF. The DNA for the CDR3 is TGCGCCAGCAGCTTGTTAGGTTATAAGGATGAAAAACTGTTTTTT.

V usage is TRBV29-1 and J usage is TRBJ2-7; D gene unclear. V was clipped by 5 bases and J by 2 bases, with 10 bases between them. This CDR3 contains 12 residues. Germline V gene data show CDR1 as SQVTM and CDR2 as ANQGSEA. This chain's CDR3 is CSVSTGAYEQYF. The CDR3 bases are TGCAGCGTTTCCACTGGAGCCTACGAGCAGTACTTC.

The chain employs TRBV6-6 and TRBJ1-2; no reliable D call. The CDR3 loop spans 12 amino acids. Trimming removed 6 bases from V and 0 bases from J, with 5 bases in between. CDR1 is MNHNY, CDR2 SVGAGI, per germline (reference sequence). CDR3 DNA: TGTGCCAGCAGGGGGACTAACTATGGCTACACCTTC. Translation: CASRGTNYGYTF.

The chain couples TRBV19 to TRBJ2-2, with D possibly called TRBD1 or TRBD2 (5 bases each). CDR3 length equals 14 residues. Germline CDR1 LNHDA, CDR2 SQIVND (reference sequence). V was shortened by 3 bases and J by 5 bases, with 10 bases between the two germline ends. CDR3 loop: CASSIDEGTGELFF. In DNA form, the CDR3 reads TGTGCCAGTAGTATTGACGAGGGGACCGGGGAGCTGTTTTTT. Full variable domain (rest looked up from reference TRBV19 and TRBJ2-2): DGGITQSPKYLFRKEGQNVTLSCEQNLNHDAMYWYRQDPGQGLRLIYYSQIVNDFQKGDIAEGYSVSREKKESFPLTVTSAQKNPTAFYLCASSIDEGTGELFFGEGSRLTVL.

DNA of the CDR3: TGTGCCAGCAGCTTAGATGGGACTAGCACAGATACGCAGTATTTT. It is translated as CASSLDGTSTDTQYF. This chain uses TRBV11-2 with TRBJ2-3, with D perhaps TRBD2 (6 bases). Germline lookup yields CDR1 SGHAT and CDR2 FQNNGV. There are 15 residues in the CDR3. Trimming pared 0 bases from V and 0 bases from J, leaving 7 bases between.

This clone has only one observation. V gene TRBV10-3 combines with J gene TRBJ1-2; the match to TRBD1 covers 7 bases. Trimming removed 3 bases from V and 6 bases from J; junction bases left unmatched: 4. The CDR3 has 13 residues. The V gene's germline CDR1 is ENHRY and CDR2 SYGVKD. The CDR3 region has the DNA TGTGCCATCAGTGACGGGACAGAGGATGGCTACACCTTC. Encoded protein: CAISDGTEDGYTF.

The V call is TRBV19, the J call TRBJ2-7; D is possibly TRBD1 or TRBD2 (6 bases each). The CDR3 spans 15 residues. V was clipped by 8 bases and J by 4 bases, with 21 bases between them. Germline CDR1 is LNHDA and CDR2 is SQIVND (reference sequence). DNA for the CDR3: TGTGCCAGTCCCCCTCGAGGGGGGCCACAATACGAGCAGTACTTC. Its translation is CASPPRGGPQYEQYF.

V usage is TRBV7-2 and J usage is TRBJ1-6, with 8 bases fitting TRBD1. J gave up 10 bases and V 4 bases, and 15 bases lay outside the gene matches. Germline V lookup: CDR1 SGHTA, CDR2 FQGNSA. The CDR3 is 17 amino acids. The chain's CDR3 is CASSYRSSGTGSSPLHF. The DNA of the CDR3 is TGTGCCAGCAGCTATAGGAGTTCCGGGACAGGCAGCTCACCCCTCCACTTT.

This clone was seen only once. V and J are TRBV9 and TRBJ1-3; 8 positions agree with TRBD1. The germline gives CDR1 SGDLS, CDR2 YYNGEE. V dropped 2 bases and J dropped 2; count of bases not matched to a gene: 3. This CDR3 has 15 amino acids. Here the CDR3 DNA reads TGTGCCAGCAGCGTTACAGGGGGTACTGGAAACACCATATATTTT. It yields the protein CASSVTGGTGNTIYF. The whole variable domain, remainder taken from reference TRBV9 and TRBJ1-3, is DSGVTQTPKHLITATGQRVTLRCSPRSGDLSVYWYQQSLDQGLQFLIQYYNGEERAKGNILERFSAQQFPDLHSELNLSSLELGDSALYFCASSVTGGTGNTIYFGEGSWLTVV.

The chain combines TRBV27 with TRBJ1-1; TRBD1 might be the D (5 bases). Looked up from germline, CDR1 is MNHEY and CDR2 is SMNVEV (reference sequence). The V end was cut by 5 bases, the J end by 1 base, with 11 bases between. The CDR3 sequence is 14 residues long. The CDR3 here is CASSAIQGNTEAFF. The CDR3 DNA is TGTGCCAGCAGTGCAATTCAGGGGAACACTGAAGCTTTCTTT.

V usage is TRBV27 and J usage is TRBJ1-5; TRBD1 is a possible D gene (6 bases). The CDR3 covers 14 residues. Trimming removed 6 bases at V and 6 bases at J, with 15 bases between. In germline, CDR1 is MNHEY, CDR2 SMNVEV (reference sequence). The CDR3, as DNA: TGTGCCAGCAGCACCGACAGGTATGGTCAGCCCCAGCATTTT. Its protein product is CASSTDRYGQPQHF.

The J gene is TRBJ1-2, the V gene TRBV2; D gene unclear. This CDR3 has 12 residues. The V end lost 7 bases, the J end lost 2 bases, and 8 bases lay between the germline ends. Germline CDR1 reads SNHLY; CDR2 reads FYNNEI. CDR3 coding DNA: TGTGCCAGCATGTCACAGAACTATGGCTACACCTTC. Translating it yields CASMSQNYGYTF.

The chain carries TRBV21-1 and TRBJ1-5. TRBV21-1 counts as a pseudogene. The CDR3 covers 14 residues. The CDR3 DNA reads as TGTGCCAGCTCCCAAGAGCAGTTCAATCAGCCCCAGCATTTT. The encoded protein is CASSQEQFNQPQHF.

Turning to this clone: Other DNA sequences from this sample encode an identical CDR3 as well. The CDR3, as DNA: TGTGCCAGCAGCGTAGGAGGTAGCTCCTACGAGCAGTACTTC. This gives the protein CASSVGGSSYEQYF. V is TRBV9 and J is TRBJ2-7; no clear D. Germline V CDR1 and CDR2: SGDLS, YYNGEE. CDR3 size: 14 residues. Trimming took off 0 bases at V and 0 bases at J, with 7 bases between the two ends.

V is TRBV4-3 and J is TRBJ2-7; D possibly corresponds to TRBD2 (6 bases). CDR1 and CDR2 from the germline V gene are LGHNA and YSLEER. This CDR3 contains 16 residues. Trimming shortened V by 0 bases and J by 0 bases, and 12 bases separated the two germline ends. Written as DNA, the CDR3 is TGCGCCAGCAGCCAAGACTGGCCTAGCGCCTCCTACGAGCAGTACTTC. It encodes CASSQDWPSASYEQYF.